Below are 27 T cell receptor beta chains sequenced from a single sample in a study of blood T cell repertoires in COVID-19. Assay used: immunoSEQ multiplex PCR; TCRdb lists only in-frame clones, some missing. The top ten hold 7% to 10% of the sample, which has 150,000 to 200,000 clones, around 85% seen once. The sample comprised peripheral blood. The receptors shown here come from a man in his fifties with active or convalescent COVID-19.

This chain connects TRBV30 to TRBJ2-3, with 9 bases matching TRBD2. In germline, CDR1 is GTSNPN, CDR2 SVGIG (reference sequence). J lost 0 bases, V lost 5 bases, and 3 bases had no gene match. The CDR3 has 14 amino acids. The CDR3 coding sequence is TGTGCCTGGGCTAGCGGGGCAAGCACAGATACGCAGTATTTT. Its protein product is CAWASGASTDTQYF.

The genes are TRBV27 and TRBJ2-1; TRBD2 aligns across 11 bases. The V segment lost 8 bases and the J segment 7 bases; nucleotides outside the gene matches: 16. Germline CDR1 is MNHEY and CDR2 is SMNVEV (reference sequence). The CDR3 is 17 amino acids. The CDR3 DNA is TGTGCCAGCCAGAAACTAGCGGGAGCCCAATTTGGGAATGAGCAGTTCTTC. Amino acid sequence: CASQKLAGAQFGNEQFF.

The V gene is TRBV28, the J gene TRBJ1-5; D is unresolved. The V gene lost 3 bases and the J gene lost 7 bases, with 7 bases spanning the gap. Germline CDR1 and CDR2: MDHEN and SYDVKM. The CDR3 consists of 12 residues. In DNA form, the CDR3 reads TGTGCCAGCAGTTTCCCGGGGCAGCCCCAGCATTTT. It yields the protein CASSFPGQPQHF.

The rearrangement joins TRBV18 to TRBJ1-1, with D hard to call. There are 13 residues in the CDR3. The ends were cut back, 4 bases at V and 3 bases at J, with 9 bases in the middle. Germline CDR1 reads KGHSH; CDR2 reads LQKENI. CDR3 bases: TGTGCCAGCTCACAGGACTTGGACACTGAAGCTTTCTTT. Translation: CASSQDLDTEAFF.

The rearrangement joins TRBV19 to TRBJ1-2, with D unresolved. The CDR3 runs 13 residues. Germline V gene sequence: CDR1 LNHDA, CDR2 SQIVND (reference sequence). Deletions cut 3 bases from V and 10 bases from J, with 15 bases between. The CDR3 region is CASSIPIDKTYTF. Written as DNA, the CDR3 is TGTGCCAGTAGTATTCCCATCGACAAAACCTACACCTTC.

This clone was observed once. The rearrangement joins TRBV18 to TRBJ1-5, with D tentatively TRBD1 (6 bases). Germline CDR1 KGHSH, CDR2 LQKENI. V was shortened by 4 bases and J by 7 bases, with 11 bases between the two germline ends. The CDR3 has 13 residues. The CDR3, as DNA: TGTGCCAGCTCACTCACGACAGGACAGCCCCAGCATTTT. This translates into CASSLTTGQPQHF.

The rearrangement joins TRBV6-6 to TRBJ2-5; 7 nucleotides line up with TRBD2. This CDR3 has 14 amino acids. Germline V gene sequence: CDR1 MNHNY, CDR2 SVGAGI (reference sequence). Trimming cost V 7 bases and J 5 bases; bases outside gene matches: 10. The CDR3 DNA sequence: TGTGCCAGCAATCCGGGACTAAGGCACGAGACCCAGTACTTC. It translates to CASNPGLRHETQYF.

The chain employs TRBV12-3 or TRBV12-4 and TRBJ2-1, with 7 bases lining up with TRBD1. After removal of 3 bases from V and 5 bases from J, the junction contained 1 base not matched to a gene. The CDR3 is made up of 13 amino acids. The CDR3 DNA reads as TGTGCCAGCAGTTTTGACAGGGACAATGAGCAGTTCTTC. Protein sequence: CASSFDRDNEQFF.

The V call is TRBV5-1, the J call TRBJ2-1, with 9 bases fitting TRBD2. V trimming: 0 bases; J trimming: 7 bases; junction bases outside the gene matches: 2. The CDR3 runs 14 residues. Per germline, CDR1 SGHRS and CDR2 YFSETQ. CDR3 sequence reads: CASSLGGRENEQFF. CDR3 nucleotide sequence: TGCGCCAGCAGCTTGGGCGGGAGGGAAAATGAGCAGTTCTTC. Full variable domain (outside the CDR3, taken from reference TRBV5-1 and TRBJ2-1): KAGVTQTPRYLIKTRGQQVTLSCSPISGHRSVSWYQQTPGQGLQFLFEYFSETQRNKGNFPGRFSGRQFSNSRSEMNVSTLELGDSALYLCASSLGGRENEQFFGPGTRLTVL.

The genes are TRBV24-1 and TRBJ1-4, with a weak D call TRBD1 (6 bases). This CDR3 is built from 16 residues. V lost 2 bases and J lost 0, with 9 bases in between. CDR1 KGHDR and CDR2 SFDVKD come from the germline V gene. The DNA of the CDR3 is TGTGCCACCAGTGATTCGGGACATCCAACTAATGAAAAACTGTTTTTT. Its translation: CATSDSGHPTNEKLFF.

The chain employs TRBV7-2 and TRBJ2-5; TRBD2 aligns across 7 bases. The CDR3 consists of 16 residues. Trimming cost V 1 base and J 1 base; bases outside gene matches: 6. CDR1 and CDR2 from the germline V gene are SGHTA and FQGNSA. This chain's CDR3 is CASSLVSGLPQETQYF. The CDR3 DNA is TGTGCCAGCAGCTTAGTATCGGGACTACCCCAAGAGACCCAGTACTTC.

This chain joins TRBV6-5 and TRBJ1-5, with D possibly being TRBD1 (5 bases). The germline V gene encodes CDR1 MNHEY and CDR2 SVGAGI. With 3 bases removed from V and 1 base from J, the gap between germline ends came to 10 bases. The CDR3 is made up of 15 amino acids. The CDR3 loop reads CASSYNGGSNQPQHF. The CDR3 DNA reads TGTGCCAGCAGTTATAACGGGGGAAGCAATCAGCCCCAGCATTTT.

The rearrangement links TRBV12-3 or TRBV12-4 to TRBJ1-5, with a tentative D call TRBD1 (6 bases). The CDR3 extends over 13 amino acids. V was cut by 5 bases and J by 6 bases, with 11 bases left in between. CDR3 nucleotide sequence: TGTGCCAGCAGTCCTACAGGGTTTCAGCCCCAGCATTTT. It yields the protein CASSPTGFQPQHF.

This clone came up once. The V and J genes are TRBV28 and TRBJ1-5; 7 bases fit TRBD1. The CDR3 has 13 residues. The V segment lost 6 bases and the J segment 6 bases; nucleotides outside the gene matches: 5. Germline-derived CDR1 and CDR2 are MDHEN and SYDVKM. CDR3 in DNA: TGTGCCAGCAGACAGGGGAAAAGTCAGCCCCAGCATTTT. Translating it yields CASRQGKSQPQHF. Variable domain in full (rest from reference TRBV28 and TRBJ1-5): DVKVTQSSRYLVKRTGEKVFLECVQDMDHENMFWYRQDPGLGLRLIYFSYDVKMKEKGDIPEGYSVSREKKERFSLILESASTNQTSMYLCASRQGKSQPQHFGDGTRLSIL.

The gene calls are TRBV5-5 and TRBJ2-5, with a tentative D call TRBD1 (6 bases). This CDR3 has 13 amino acids. Germline lookup yields CDR1 SGHKS and CDR2 YYEKEE (reference sequence). Trimming took 4 bases from V and 2 from J, leaving 9 bases between them. The chain's CDR3 is CASSRTAQETQYF. CDR3 nucleotide sequence: TGTGCCAGCAGCCGGACAGCTCAAGAGACCCAGTACTTC.

CDR3 residues: CSASNTGGRAQYF. In DNA, the CDR3 is TGCAGTGCTAGTAATACAGGGGGCAGGGCCCAGTACTTC. V usage is TRBV20-1 and J usage is TRBJ2-5; 9 bases align to TRBD1. Germline V gene lookup returns CDR1 DFQATT and CDR2 SNEGSKA (reference sequence). The CDR3 totals 13 residues. Trimming at V came to 3 bases and at J to 9 bases, leaving 8 bases not matched to a gene.

The V and J genes are TRBV5-1 and TRBJ1-1; a weak D match, TRBD1 (5 bases). Germline V lookup: CDR1 SGHRS, CDR2 YFSETQ. V was trimmed by 0 bases and J by 6 bases, leaving 12 bases between them. The CDR3 spans 14 residues. The DNA for the CDR3 is TGCGCCAGCAGCTTGGCGGGGGGTACCGCTGAAGCTTTCTTT. Amino acids: CASSLAGGTAEAFF.

This sequence joins TRBV18 and TRBJ2-7; 8 nucleotides align to TRBD1. From germline, CDR1 is KGHSH and CDR2 LQKENI. Trimming cost V 0 bases and J 3 bases; bases outside gene matches: 1. The CDR3 is 14 amino acids. This CDR3 is CASSPPDRGYEQYF. In DNA, the CDR3 is TGTGCCAGCTCACCACCTGACAGGGGCTACGAGCAGTACTTC.

The gene calls are TRBV6-5 and TRBJ2-7; D is possibly TRBD2 (5 bases). Trimming removed 8 bases from V and 6 bases from J, with 20 bases in between. The CDR3 loop spans 14 amino acids. Germline loops: CDR1 MNHEY, CDR2 SVGAGI. The chain's CDR3 is CASGGVGFSGEQYF. CDR3 coding DNA: TGTGCCAGCGGAGGTGTAGGCTTCAGTGGCGAGCAGTACTTC.

The rearrangement uses TRBV28 and TRBJ2-7, with D possibly being TRBD1 (6 bases). V was shortened by 5 bases and J by 2 bases, with 10 bases between the two germline ends. The germline gives CDR1 MDHEN, CDR2 SYDVKM. This CDR3 is 13 amino acids long. CDR3 bases: TGTGCCAGCAGTACCCAGGGGCCCTACGAGCAGTACTTC. Translating it yields CASSTQGPYEQYF.

V usage is TRBV28 and J usage is TRBJ2-3; 7 bases line up with TRBD1. Germline V gene data show CDR1 as MDHEN and CDR2 as SYDVKM. V trimming: 6 bases; J trimming: 2 bases; junction bases outside the gene matches: 8. This CDR3 is built from 15 residues. CDR3 sequence reads: CASSLGQDNTDTQYF. For the CDR3, the DNA is TGTGCCAGCAGCCTCGGACAGGACAACACAGATACGCAGTATTTT.

The chain joins TRBV7-9 to TRBJ1-2; D not resolved. V lost 1 base and J 4 bases, leaving 13 bases between the germline ends. Germline values: CDR1 SEHNR, CDR2 FQNEAQ (reference sequence). The CDR3 consists of 15 residues. The CDR3: CASSLGNLGPYGYTF. The DNA of the CDR3 is TGTGCCAGCAGCTTAGGAAACCTGGGCCCCTATGGCTACACCTTC.

The CDR3 reads CASSLTYRQPQHF. The DNA for the CDR3 is TGTGCCAGCAGTTTGACATATAGACAGCCCCAGCATTTT. This rearrangement joins TRBV12-3 or TRBV12-4 to TRBJ1-5, with unresolved D. V lost 3 bases to trimming and J lost 7 bases, with 10 bases between them. This CDR3 has 13 amino acids.

This chain connects TRBV2 to TRBJ2-7; D is perhaps TRBD2 (6 bases). The CDR3 has 11 residues. The germline V gene has CDR1 SNHLY and CDR2 FYNNEI. V dropped 7 bases and J dropped 4 bases, with 8 bases sitting between them. CDR3 region: CASIGGYEQYF. The CDR3 DNA reads TGTGCCAGCATTGGGGGGTACGAGCAGTACTTC.

The chain is built from TRBV7-9 and TRBJ1-2, with 10 bases fitting TRBD1. J gave up 4 bases and V 5 bases, and 7 bases lay outside the gene matches. The CDR3 is 15 residues long. The germline CDR1 and CDR2 sequences are SEHNR and FQNEAQ (reference sequence). The CDR3: CASSGTGELSYGYTF. The CDR3 bases are TGTGCCAGCAGCGGGACAGGGGAATTAAGCTATGGCTACACCTTC. Using reference TRBV7-9 and TRBJ1-2 for the parts outside the CDR3, the full variable domain is DTGVSQNPRHKITKRGQNVTFRCDPISEHNRLYWYRQTLGQGPEFLTYFQNEAQLEKSRLLSDRFSAERPKGSFSTLEIQRTEQGDSAMYLCASSGTGELSYGYTFGSGTRLTVV.

This chain uses TRBV24-1 with TRBJ2-5; D is ambiguous. This CDR3 region has 15 residues. CDR1 KGHDR and CDR2 SFDVKD come from the germline V gene. V was clipped by 3 bases and J by 5 bases, with 15 bases between them. CDR3 DNA sequence: TGTGCCACCAGTGATCTTGACCACCTCGGGGAGACCCAGTACTTC. As protein: CATSDLDHLGETQYF.

The CDR3 sequence is CASSPRGEWTGELFF. The CDR3 DNA is TGTGCCAGCAGCCCCCGGGGGGAGTGGACCGGGGAGCTGTTTTTT. V and J are TRBV7-3 and TRBJ2-2, with TRBD2 identical over 7 bases. Germline-derived CDR1 and CDR2 are SGHTA and FQGTGA. Trimming removed 5 bases from V and 5 bases from J; junction bases left unmatched: 8. This CDR3 spans 15 amino acids.